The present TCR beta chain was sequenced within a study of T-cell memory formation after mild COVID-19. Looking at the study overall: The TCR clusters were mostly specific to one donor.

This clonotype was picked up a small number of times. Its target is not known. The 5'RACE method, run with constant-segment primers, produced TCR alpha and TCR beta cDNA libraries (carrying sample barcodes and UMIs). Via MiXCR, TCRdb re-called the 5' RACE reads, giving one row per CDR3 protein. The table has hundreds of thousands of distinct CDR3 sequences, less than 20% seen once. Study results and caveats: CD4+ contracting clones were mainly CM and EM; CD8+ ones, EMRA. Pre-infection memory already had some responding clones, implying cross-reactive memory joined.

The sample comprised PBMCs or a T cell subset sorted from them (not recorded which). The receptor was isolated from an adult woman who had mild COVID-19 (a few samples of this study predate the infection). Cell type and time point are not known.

CDR3: CASSLRGSQDTQYF. The CDR3 nucleotides are TGTGCCAGCAGCTTGCGGGGGAGCCAGGATACGCAGTATTTT. The gene calls are TRBV5-4 and TRBJ2-3, with D possibly being TRBD2 (6 bases). Trimming took 1 base from V and 6 from J, leaving 12 bases between them. Germline V gives CDR1 SGHNT, CDR2 YYREEE (reference sequence). The CDR3 is 14 amino acids.